The 11 T cell receptor beta chains below all came from one sample that was sequenced in a study of OX40 agonist ivuxolimab in advanced cancers. Generated by immunoSEQ multiplex PCR, the TCRdb table keeps only in-frame clones and is missing some. This table has tens of thousands of clones, about nine tenths appearing once. The material sequenced was CD4+ or CD8+ T cells sorted from blood, taken in a trial of the OX40 agonist ivuxolimab. The receptors here all came from an adult with an advanced solid tumor such as melanoma, head and neck, liver or kidney cancer.

The chain carries TRBV28 and TRBJ2-3; 9 bases fit TRBD2. V trimming: 2 bases; J trimming: 6 bases; junction bases outside the gene matches: 6. Germline values: CDR1 MDHEN, CDR2 SYDVKM. The CDR3 totals 15 residues. This CDR3 is CASSLLAGMGDTQYF. CDR3 in DNA: TGTGCCAGCAGTTTACTAGCGGGAATGGGGGATACGCAGTATTTT.

The chain uses TRBV18 and TRBJ1-2; TRBD1 is a possible D gene (6 bases). The CDR3 consists of 14 residues. Germline CDR1 reads KGHSH; CDR2 reads LQKENI. The V gene lost 2 bases and the J gene lost 4 bases, with 11 bases spanning the gap. The CDR3 loop is CASSPRTEVYGYTF. In DNA form, the CDR3 reads TGTGCCAGCTCACCAAGGACAGAAGTCTATGGCTACACCTTC.

This rearrangement joins TRBV2 to TRBJ1-5; D uncertain. Trimming cost V 6 bases and J 0 bases, with 6 bases left between them. The germline V gene encodes CDR1 SNHLY and CDR2 FYNNEI. The CDR3 totals 13 residues. CDR3: CASRPDSNQPQHF. CDR3 nucleotides: TGTGCCAGCAGGCCGGATAGCAATCAGCCCCAGCATTTT.

The CDR3 sequence is CASSEQGNQPQHF. In DNA form, the CDR3 reads TGTGCCAGTAGTGAACAGGGAAACCAGCCCCAGCATTTT. The chain links TRBV19 to TRBJ1-5; perhaps TRBD1 as D (6 bases). V gave up 5 bases and J gave up 7 bases, with 12 bases separating them. This CDR3 is 13 amino acids long. From germline, CDR1 is LNHDA and CDR2 SQIVND (reference sequence).

V gene TRBV19 combines with J gene TRBJ1-5, with 9 bases matching TRBD1. Germline lookup yields CDR1 LNHDA and CDR2 SQIVND (reference sequence). This CDR3 region has 14 residues. V was clipped by 7 bases and J by 9 bases; unmatched bases: 10. The CDR3 spells CASTGGDRDRPQHF. CDR3 nucleotide sequence: TGTGCCAGTACCGGGGGGGACAGGGATCGGCCCCAGCATTTT.

This chain links TRBV19 with TRBJ2-1; no clear D. The V gene's germline CDR1 is LNHDA and CDR2 SQIVND (reference sequence). V was cut by 8 bases and J by 4 bases, with 12 bases left in between. CDR3 size: 13 residues. CDR3 bases: TGTGCCAGTGGAAGGGATCGGTACAATGAGCAGTTCTTC. Residues: CASGRDRYNEQFF.

The V and J genes are TRBV5-5 and TRBJ2-7; TRBD2 matches 12 bases. The CDR3 extends over 15 amino acids. Germline CDR1 reads SGHKS; CDR2 reads YYEKEE (reference sequence). V lost 5 bases, J lost 1 base, and 4 bases stayed unmatched. The CDR3 nucleotides read TGTGCCAGCAGGTTGACTAGCGGGGGATCCTACGAGCAGTACTTC. Translated: CASRLTSGGSYEQYF.

This sequence joins TRBV7-6 and TRBJ2-3, with 10 bases that match TRBD1. The CDR3 consists of 18 residues. Germline V gene data show CDR1 as SGHVS and CDR2 as FNYEAQ. V gave up 0 bases and J gave up 2 bases; unmatched junction bases: 8. CDR3 residues: CASSLAPGTGVLTDTQYF. CDR3 DNA sequence: TGTGCCAGCAGCTTAGCGCCGGGGACAGGGGTTCTCACAGATACGCAGTATTTT.

This clone came up a few times. The chain employs TRBV11-2 and TRBJ2-3, with 7 bases fitting TRBD2. Trimming at V came to 5 bases and at J to 2 bases, leaving 7 bases not matched to a gene. CDR3 length equals 15 residues. Per the germline V gene, CDR1 is SGHAT and CDR2 is FQNNGV. The CDR3 nucleotides are TGTGCCAGCAGCCCCTGGGGGGGACCCACAGATACGCAGTATTTT. Its protein is CASSPWGGPTDTQYF.

The genes are TRBV5-1 and TRBJ1-1, with D possibly TRBD1 on 5 matching bases. Trimming cost V 1 base and J 3 bases, with 13 bases left between them. This CDR3 region has 15 residues. Germline V gives CDR1 SGHRS, CDR2 YFSETQ. CDR3 nucleotides: TGCGCCAGCAGCTTGCTAGTGGGCAGGGACACTGAAGCTTTCTTT. Translated, it gives CASSLLVGRDTEAFF.

The V gene is TRBV6-5, the J gene TRBJ2-1; D ambiguous. The germline CDR1 and CDR2 sequences are MNHEY and SVGAGI. V lost 2 bases to trimming and J lost 2 bases, with 13 bases between them. CDR3 size: 16 residues. CDR3 DNA: TGTGCCAGCAGTTACAGTCCCCTTGTAGCCTACAATGAGCAGTTCTTC. This translates into CASSYSPLVAYNEQFF.